The clone carrying this T cell receptor beta chain came up once. The CDR3 loop spans 14 amino acids. V was pared by 3 bases and J by 5 bases, with 9 bases of the junction left unmatched. The germline V gene has CDR1 DFQATT and CDR2 SNEGSKA (reference sequence). Patients in Seattle were enrolled during active infection, then followed longitudinally. The source of the sample is a study of blood T cell repertoires in COVID-19. Whole-study context: T cells, B-cell-depleted T cells, or PBMCs provided the cDNA or gDNA that served as material.

Measured with immunoSEQ multiplex PCR; TCRdb has only the in-frame clones, and not every one. Seen here are about 80,000 clones, 65% to 90% observed once, and the top ten hold roughly 9.6%. The TCR was taken from a man aged 50 to 60 with COVID-19, enrolled during active disease. V and J are TRBV20-1 and TRBJ1-1; 7 positions match TRBD1. Sequenced material: peripheral blood. The CDR3 nucleotides are TGCAGTGCTAGTAGGCTGACAGGGACGACTGAAGCTTTCTTT. Its protein product is CSASRLTGTTEAFF.